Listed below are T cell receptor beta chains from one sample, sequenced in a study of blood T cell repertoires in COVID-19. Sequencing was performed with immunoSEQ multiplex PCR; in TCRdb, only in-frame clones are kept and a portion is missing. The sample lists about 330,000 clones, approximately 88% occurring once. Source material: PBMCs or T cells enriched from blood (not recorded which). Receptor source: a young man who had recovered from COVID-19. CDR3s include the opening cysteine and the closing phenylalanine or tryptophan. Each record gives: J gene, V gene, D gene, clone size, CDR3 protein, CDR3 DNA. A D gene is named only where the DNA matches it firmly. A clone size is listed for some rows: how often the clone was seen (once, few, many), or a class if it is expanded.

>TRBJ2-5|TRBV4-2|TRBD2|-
CASSQDSSGGAETQYF
TGTGCCAGCAGCCAAGATTCTAGCGGGGGGGCAGAGACCCAGTACTTC
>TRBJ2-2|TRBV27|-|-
CASSPSGGTGTGELFF
TGTGCCAGCAGTCCCTCAGGGGGGACGGGGACCGGGGAGCTGTTTTTT
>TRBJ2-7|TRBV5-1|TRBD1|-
CASSGGTGSTYEQYF
TGCGCCAGCAGCGGAGGGACAGGGAGCACCTACGAGCAGTACTTC
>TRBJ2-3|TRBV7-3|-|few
CASSRDRGGDTQYF
TGTGCCAGCAGCCGTGACAGGGGAGGGGATACGCAGTATTTT
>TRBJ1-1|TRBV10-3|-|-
CAISEDRTVGEAFF
TGTGCCATCAGTGAGGACAGGACAGTGGGTGAAGCTTTCTTT
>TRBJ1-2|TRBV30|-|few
CAWSAPGLVWSYTF
TGTGCCTGGAGTGCCCCCGGACTGGTCTGGAGCTACACCTTC
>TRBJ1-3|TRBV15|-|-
CATSSSFSGEGETGNTIYF
TGTGCCACCAGCTCTTCATTCTCGGGAGAAGGGGAAACTGGAAACACCATATATTTT
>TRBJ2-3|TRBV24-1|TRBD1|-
CATSDRQGIVPDTQYF
TGTGCCACCAGTGATCGACAGGGAATCGTTCCAGATACGCAGTATTTT
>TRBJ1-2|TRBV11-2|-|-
CASSLPGNNYGYTF
TGTGCCAGCAGCTTACCAGGGAATAACTATGGCTACACCTTC
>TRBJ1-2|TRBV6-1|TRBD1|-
CASSEKEQLGGAWSGYTF
TGTGCCAGCAGTGAAAAGGAACAGTTAGGGGGCGCGTGGAGTGGCTACACCTTC
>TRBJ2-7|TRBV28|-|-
CASSFRLLGRGHEQYF
TGTGCCAGCAGTTTTCGGCTCTTGGGCAGGGGCCACGAGCAGTACTTC
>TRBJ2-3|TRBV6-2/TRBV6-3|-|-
CASSYSPGGPTDTQYF
TGTGCCAGCAGTTACTCGCCGGGGGGCCCCACAGATACGCAGTATTTT
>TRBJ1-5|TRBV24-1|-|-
CATRAAGEQPQHF
TGTGCCACCAGGGCGGCAGGGGAGCAGCCCCAGCATTTT
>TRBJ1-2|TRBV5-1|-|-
CASSPGDGASPFYGYTF
TGCGCCAGCAGCCCGGGGGACGGAGCCTCACCCTTCTATGGCTACACCTTC
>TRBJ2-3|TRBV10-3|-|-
CAISGGYTGSDTQYF
TGTGCCATCAGTGGAGGCTATACCGGGTCAGATACGCAGTATTTT
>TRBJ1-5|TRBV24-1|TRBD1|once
CATSDSGTGTQPQHF
TGTGCCACCAGTGACTCCGGGACAGGGACCCAGCCCCAGCATTTT
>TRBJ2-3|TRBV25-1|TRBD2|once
CASSALAGGALSTDTQYF
TGTGCCAGCAGTGCACTAGCGGGGGGGGCCCTGAGCACAGATACGCAGTATTTT
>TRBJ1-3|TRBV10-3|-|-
CAILETGSGNTIYF
TGTGCCATCCTTGAAACCGGGAGTGGAAACACCATATATTTT
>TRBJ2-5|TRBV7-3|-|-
CASSRASDSETQYF
TGTGCCAGCAGCCGAGCTAGCGATTCAGAGACCCAGTACTTC
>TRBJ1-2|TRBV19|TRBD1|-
CASSIQGAYGYTF
TGTGCCAGTAGTATACAGGGGGCCTATGGCTACACCTTC
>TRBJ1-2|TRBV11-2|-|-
CASSRTGIYGYTF
TGTGCCAGCAGCCGAACAGGGATCTATGGCTACACCTTC
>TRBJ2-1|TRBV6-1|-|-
CASSERGWGGVYNEQFF
TGTGCCAGCAGTGAAAGGGGATGGGGGGGCGTTTACAATGAGCAGTTCTTC